Listed below are T cell receptor beta chains from one sample, sequenced in a study of identical twins. Using its own MiXCR run on the 5' RACE reads, TCRdb lists one record per CDR3 protein. This sample has 1.5 million or so distinct CDR3 sequences, with more than 30% found just once. The sequencing input was cord blood. Source of these receptors: a newborn girl in good health. CDR3s include the opening cysteine and the closing phenylalanine or tryptophan. Some rows have no size entry. The others give once, few or many, or a class for an expanded clone.

clone size: few; V gene: TRBV20-1; J gene: TRBJ2-7; CDR3 protein: CSAREGGGYYEQYF
clone size: NA; V gene: TRBV20-1; J gene: TRBJ1-2; CDR3 protein: CSASDNREDYGYTF
clone size: once; V gene: TRBV12-3/TRBV12-4; J gene: NA; CDR3 protein: CASSRGNNYIYEQYF
clone size: few; V gene: TRBV7-2; J gene: TRBJ2-1; CDR3 protein: CASSLHRAKTNEQFF
clone size: NA; V gene: TRBV13; J gene: NA; CDR3 protein: CASSLDQGTSEQYF
clone size: NA; V gene: TRBV4-2; J gene: TRBJ2-1; CDR3 protein: CASSQDTQETQFF
clone size: few; V gene: TRBV27; J gene: TRBJ2-4; CDR3 protein: CASSSRDHIQYF
clone size: NA; V gene: TRBV2; J gene: TRBJ1-6; CDR3 protein: CASSESPTGSSSPLHF
clone size: many; V gene: TRBV7-2; J gene: TRBJ2-1; CDR3 protein: CASTPYVTNEQFF
clone size: few; V gene: TRBV28; J gene: TRBJ2-4; CDR3 protein: CASSLLGKLAKNIQYF
clone size: NA; V gene: TRBV5-1; J gene: TRBJ1-5; CDR3 protein: CASSPFETGPNQPQHF
clone size: NA; V gene: TRBV30; J gene: TRBJ1-2; CDR3 protein: CAWSASGTGLSGYTF
clone size: many; V gene: TRBV6-1; J gene: TRBJ2-1; CDR3 protein: CASWDWRRGKDEQFF
clone size: NA; V gene: TRBV20-1; J gene: NA; CDR3 protein: CSARDVNSWDYNEQYF
clone size: NA; V gene: TRBV5-1; J gene: TRBJ1-1; CDR3 protein: CASSREGALNTEAFF
clone size: many; V gene: TRBV6-5; J gene: TRBJ2-1; CDR3 protein: CASSYSKGNEQFF
clone size: few; V gene: TRBV5-1; J gene: TRBJ2-4; CDR3 protein: CASSLVVGQNIQYF
clone size: few; V gene: TRBV18; J gene: TRBJ1-4; CDR3 protein: CASSPTDRRRPFF
clone size: NA; V gene: TRBV9; J gene: TRBJ1-6; CDR3 protein: CASSVEVNSPLHF
clone size: NA; V gene: TRBV20-1; J gene: TRBJ2-2; CDR3 protein: CSARDRGTHTGELFF
clone size: few; V gene: TRBV27; J gene: TRBJ2-5; CDR3 protein: CASKVRWDKGRFRWEQYF
clone size: NA; V gene: TRBV12-3/TRBV12-4; J gene: TRBJ2-1; CDR3 protein: CASSFKRQSYNEQFF
clone size: NA; V gene: TRBV20-1; J gene: TRBJ2-2; CDR3 protein: CSASIRGGATGELFF
clone size: NA; V gene: TRBV28; J gene: NA; CDR3 protein: CASSWSLGQETQYF
clone size: NA; V gene: TRBV10-3; J gene: TRBJ1-6; CDR3 protein: CAIRGTGGGSPLHF
clone size: NA; V gene: TRBV28; J gene: TRBJ2-7; CDR3 protein: CASSVHRGTSYEQYF
clone size: NA; V gene: TRBV7-2; J gene: TRBJ1-1; CDR3 protein: CASSLTVTTEAFF
clone size: NA; V gene: TRBV4-1; J gene: TRBJ1-2; CDR3 protein: CASSPTGPLYGYTF
clone size: NA; V gene: TRBV6-6; J gene: TRBJ2-2; CDR3 protein: CASSYPGESPGELFF
clone size: NA; V gene: TRBV12-3/TRBV12-4; J gene: TRBJ1-2; CDR3 protein: CASSSASGDFYGYTF
clone size: few; V gene: TRBV25-1; J gene: TRBJ2-3; CDR3 protein: CATTEPGTDTQYF
clone size: few; V gene: TRBV10-3; J gene: TRBJ2-7; CDR3 protein: CAISEGGHSYEQYF
clone size: NA; V gene: TRBV4-2; J gene: TRBJ1-6; CDR3 protein: CASSQVRSSSPLHF